Reported below is one T cell receptor (beta chain). Method: immunoSEQ multiplex PCR; TCRdb's copy keeps in-frame clones and lacks some. The sample has about 400,000 clones; about 89% are singletons. The CDR3 extends over 13 amino acids. Germline V lookup: CDR1 SGHRS, CDR2 YFSETQ. The V gene lost 2 bases and the J gene lost 8 bases, with 13 bases spanning the gap. These data originate in a study of blood T cell repertoires in COVID-19. On the study more broadly: Italy, Spain and the United States were the sources of the convalescent and acute COVID-19 samples. PBMCs, B-cell-depleted T cells, or T cells were the source of the cDNA or gDNA that made up the material.

The TCR sequence derives from a woman aged 25-40 years with acute or convalescent COVID-19. Sequences were obtained from peripheral blood. V and J are TRBV5-1 and TRBJ1-2, with D possibly TRBD1 on 6 matching bases. The CDR3 here is CASSFTQGRGYTF. CDR3 DNA sequence: TGCGCCAGCAGCTTTACACAGGGCCGGGGCTACACCTTC.